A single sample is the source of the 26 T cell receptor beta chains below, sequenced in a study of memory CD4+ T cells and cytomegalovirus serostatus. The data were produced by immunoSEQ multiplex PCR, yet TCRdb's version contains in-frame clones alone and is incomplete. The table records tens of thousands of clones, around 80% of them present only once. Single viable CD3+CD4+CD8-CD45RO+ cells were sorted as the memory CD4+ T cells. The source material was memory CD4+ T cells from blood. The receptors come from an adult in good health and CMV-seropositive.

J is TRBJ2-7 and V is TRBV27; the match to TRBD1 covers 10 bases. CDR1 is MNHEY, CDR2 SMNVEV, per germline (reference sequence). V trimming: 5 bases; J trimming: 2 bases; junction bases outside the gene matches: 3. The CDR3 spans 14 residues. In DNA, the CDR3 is TGTGCCAGCAGTCAGACAGGGGGCCCCTACGAGCAGTACTTC. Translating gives CASSQTGGPYEQYF.

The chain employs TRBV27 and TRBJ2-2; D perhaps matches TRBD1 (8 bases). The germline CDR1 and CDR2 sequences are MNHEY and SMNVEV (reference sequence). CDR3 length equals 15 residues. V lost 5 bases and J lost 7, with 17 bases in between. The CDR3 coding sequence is TGTGCCAGCAGTCCCCGACAGGGGAGGGTCGGGGAGCTGTTTTTT. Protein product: CASSPRQGRVGELFF.

The CDR3 sequence is CASSHGGSSNEQYF. The CDR3 bases are TGTGCCAGCTCACATGGCGGGAGTTCGAACGAGCAGTACTTC. The gene calls are TRBV18 and TRBJ2-7, with 7 bases matching TRBD2. V shed 4 bases, J shed 5 bases, and the junction held 8 bases outside the gene matches. In germline, CDR1 is KGHSH, CDR2 LQKENI. The CDR3 is 14 residues long.

CDR3 sequence: CASSVDKVAGGYTF. The CDR3 nucleotides read TGTGCCAGCAGCGTAGATAAGGTTGCGGGAGGCTACACCTTC. The gene calls are TRBV9 and TRBJ1-2; D gene ambiguous. Trimming took 0 bases from V and 8 from J, leaving 14 bases between them. The CDR3 covers 14 residues. Germline assignment: CDR1 SGDLS and CDR2 YYNGEE.

This CDR3 reads CASSGGGGSTDTQYF. The CDR3 nucleotides read TGTGCCAGCAGTGGGGGGGGAGGGAGCACAGATACGCAGTATTTT. This chain links TRBV5-4 with TRBJ2-3; 7 positions match TRBD2. Trimming cost V 5 bases and J 0 bases; bases outside gene matches: 6. The CDR3 runs 15 residues. Germline CDR1 is SGHNT and CDR2 is YYREEE (reference sequence).

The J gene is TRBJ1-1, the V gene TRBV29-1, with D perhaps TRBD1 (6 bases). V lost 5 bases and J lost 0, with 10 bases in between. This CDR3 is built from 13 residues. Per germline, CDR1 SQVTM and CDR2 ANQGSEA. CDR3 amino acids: CSVTDSLNTEAFF. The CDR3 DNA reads TGCAGCGTTACGGACAGCTTGAACACTGAAGCTTTCTTT.

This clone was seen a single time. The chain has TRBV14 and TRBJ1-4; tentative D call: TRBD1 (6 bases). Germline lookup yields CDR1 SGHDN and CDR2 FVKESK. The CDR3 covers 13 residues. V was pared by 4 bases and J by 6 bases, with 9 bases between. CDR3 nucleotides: TGTGCCAGCAGCCGGGGGGCTTATGAAAAACTGTTTTTT. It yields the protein CASSRGAYEKLFF.

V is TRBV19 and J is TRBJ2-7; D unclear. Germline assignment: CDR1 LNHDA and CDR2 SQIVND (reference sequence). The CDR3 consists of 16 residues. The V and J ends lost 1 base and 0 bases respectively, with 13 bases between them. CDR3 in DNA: TGTGCCAGTAGTATAGGAGCAGTCTCCTCCTCCTACGAGCAGTACTTC. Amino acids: CASSIGAVSSSYEQYF.

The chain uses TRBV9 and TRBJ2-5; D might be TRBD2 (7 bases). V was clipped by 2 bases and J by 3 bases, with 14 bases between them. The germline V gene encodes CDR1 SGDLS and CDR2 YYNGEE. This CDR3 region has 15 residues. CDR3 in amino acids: CASSVEGGLEETQYF. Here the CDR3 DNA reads TGTGCCAGCAGCGTCGAGGGGGGGCTGGAAGAGACCCAGTACTTC. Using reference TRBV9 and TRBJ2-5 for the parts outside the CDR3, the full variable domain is DSGVTQTPKHLITATGQRVTLRCSPRSGDLSVYWYQQSLDQGLQFLIQYYNGEERAKGNILERFSAQQFPDLHSELNLSSLELGDSALYFCASSVEGGLEETQYFGPGTRLLVL.

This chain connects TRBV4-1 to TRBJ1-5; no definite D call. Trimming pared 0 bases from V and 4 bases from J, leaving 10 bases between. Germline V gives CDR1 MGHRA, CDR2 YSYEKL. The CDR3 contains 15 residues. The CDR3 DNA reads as TGCGCCAGCAGCCAAGACGCGGCAGAGAATCAGCCCCAGCATTTT. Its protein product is CASSQDAAENQPQHF.

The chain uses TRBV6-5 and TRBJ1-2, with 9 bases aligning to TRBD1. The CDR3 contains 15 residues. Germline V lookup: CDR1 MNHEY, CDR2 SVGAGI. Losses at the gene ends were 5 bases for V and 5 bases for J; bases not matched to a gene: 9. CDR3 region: CASSPGTGKGYGYTF. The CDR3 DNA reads TGTGCCAGCAGTCCGGGGACAGGGAAGGGATATGGCTACACCTTC.

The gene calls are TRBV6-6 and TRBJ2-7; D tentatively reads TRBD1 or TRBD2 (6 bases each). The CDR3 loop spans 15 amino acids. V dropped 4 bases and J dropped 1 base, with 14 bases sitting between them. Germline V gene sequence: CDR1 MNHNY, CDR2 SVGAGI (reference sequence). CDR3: CASSLNRGPSYEQYF. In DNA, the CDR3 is TGTGCCAGCAGTTTAAATCGGGGGCCTTCCTACGAGCAGTACTTC.

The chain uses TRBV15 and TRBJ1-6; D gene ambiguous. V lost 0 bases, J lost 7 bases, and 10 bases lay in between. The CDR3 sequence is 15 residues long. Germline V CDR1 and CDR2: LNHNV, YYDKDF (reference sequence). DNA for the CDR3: TGTGCCACCAGCAGAGATCAGCCGACCAATTCACCCCTCCACTTT. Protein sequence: CATSRDQPTNSPLHF.

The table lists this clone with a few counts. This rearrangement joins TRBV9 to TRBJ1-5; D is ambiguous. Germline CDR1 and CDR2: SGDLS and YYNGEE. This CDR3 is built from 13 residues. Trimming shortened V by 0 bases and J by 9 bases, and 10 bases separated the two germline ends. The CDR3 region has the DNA TGTGCCAGCAGCGTAGAGCCCAACGGGCCCCAGCATTTT. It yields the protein CASSVEPNGPQHF.

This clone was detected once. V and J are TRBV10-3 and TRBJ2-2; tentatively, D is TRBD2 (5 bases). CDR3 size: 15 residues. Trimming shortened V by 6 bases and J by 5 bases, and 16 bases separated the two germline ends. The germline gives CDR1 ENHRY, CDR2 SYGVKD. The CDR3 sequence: CAIRAGHRGTGELFF. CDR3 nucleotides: TGTGCCATCAGGGCGGGCCATAGAGGTACCGGGGAGCTGTTTTTT.

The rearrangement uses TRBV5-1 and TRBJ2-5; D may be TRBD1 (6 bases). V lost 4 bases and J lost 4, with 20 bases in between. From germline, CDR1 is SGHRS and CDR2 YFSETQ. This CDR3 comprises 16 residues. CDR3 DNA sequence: TGCGCCAGCAGCAAAGGGACACGCTCCGCTGGAGAGACCCAGTACTTC. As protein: CASSKGTRSAGETQYF. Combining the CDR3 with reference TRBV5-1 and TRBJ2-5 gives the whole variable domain KAGVTQTPRYLIKTRGQQVTLSCSPISGHRSVSWYQQTPGQGLQFLFEYFSETQRNKGNFPGRFSGRQFSNSRSEMNVSTLELGDSALYLCASSKGTRSAGETQYFGPGTRLLVL.

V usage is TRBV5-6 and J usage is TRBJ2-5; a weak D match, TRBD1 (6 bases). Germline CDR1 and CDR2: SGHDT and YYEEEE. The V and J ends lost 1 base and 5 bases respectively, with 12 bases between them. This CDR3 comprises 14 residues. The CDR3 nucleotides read TGTGCCAGCAGCTTGTTACAGGGCGGGGAGACCCAGTACTTC. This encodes CASSLLQGGETQYF. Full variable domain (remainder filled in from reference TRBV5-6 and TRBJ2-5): DAGVTQSPTHLIKTRGQQVTLRCSPKSGHDTVSWYQQALGQGPQFIFQYYEEEERQRGNFPDRFSGHQFPNYSSELNVNALLLGDSALYLCASSLLQGGETQYFGPGTRLLVL.

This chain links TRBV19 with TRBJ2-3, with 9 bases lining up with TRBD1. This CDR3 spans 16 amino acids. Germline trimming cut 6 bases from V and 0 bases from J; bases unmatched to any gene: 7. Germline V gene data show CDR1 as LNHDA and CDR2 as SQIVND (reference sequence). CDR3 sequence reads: CASSMMTGGSTDTQYF. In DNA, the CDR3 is TGTGCCAGTAGCATGATGACAGGGGGAAGCACAGATACGCAGTATTTT.

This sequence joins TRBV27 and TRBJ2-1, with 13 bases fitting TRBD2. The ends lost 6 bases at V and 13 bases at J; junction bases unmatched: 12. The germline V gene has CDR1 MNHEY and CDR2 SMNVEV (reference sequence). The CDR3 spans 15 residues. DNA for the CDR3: TGTGCCAGCAGCCCTCGACTAGCGGGAGGCTTCCATCAGTTCTTC. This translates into CASSPRLAGGFHQFF.

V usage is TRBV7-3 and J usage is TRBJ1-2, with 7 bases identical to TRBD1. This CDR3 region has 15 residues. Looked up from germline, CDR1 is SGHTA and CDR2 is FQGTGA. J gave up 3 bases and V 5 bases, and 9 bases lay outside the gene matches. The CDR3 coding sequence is TGTGCCAGCAGCGCTGACAGGGACGGGGACTATGGCTACACCTTC. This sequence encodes CASSADRDGDYGYTF.

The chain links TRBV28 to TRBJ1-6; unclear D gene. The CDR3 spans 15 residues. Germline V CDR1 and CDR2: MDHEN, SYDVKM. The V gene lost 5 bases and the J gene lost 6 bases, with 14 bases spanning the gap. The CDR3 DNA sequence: TGTGCCAGCAGTCCCCCATTCGGTTTTAATTCACCCCTCCACTTT. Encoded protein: CASSPPFGFNSPLHF.

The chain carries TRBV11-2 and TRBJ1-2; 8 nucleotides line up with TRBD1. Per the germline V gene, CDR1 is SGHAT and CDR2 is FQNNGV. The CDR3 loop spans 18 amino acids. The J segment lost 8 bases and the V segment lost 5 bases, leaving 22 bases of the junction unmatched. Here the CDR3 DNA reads TGTGCCAGCAGCGCTCCCAGGACAGGGTTTGCTCCCCGTTGGGGCTACACCTTC. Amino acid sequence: CASSAPRTGFAPRWGYTF.

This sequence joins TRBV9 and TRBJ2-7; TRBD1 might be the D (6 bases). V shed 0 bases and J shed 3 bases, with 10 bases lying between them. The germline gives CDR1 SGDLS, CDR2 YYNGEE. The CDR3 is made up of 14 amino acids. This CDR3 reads CASSVGDRYYEQYF. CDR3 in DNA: TGTGCCAGCAGCGTAGGAGACAGGTACTACGAGCAGTACTTC.

The chain's CDR3 is CASSPGDSYGYTF. CDR3 nucleotides: TGTGCCAGCAGCCCGGGGGACAGCTATGGCTACACCTTC. This sequence joins TRBV7-3 and TRBJ1-2; 7 nucleotides agree with TRBD1. There are 13 residues in the CDR3. Unmatched junction bases numbered 4, after V lost 5 bases and J lost 4 bases. Germline V lookup: CDR1 SGHTA, CDR2 FQGTGA.

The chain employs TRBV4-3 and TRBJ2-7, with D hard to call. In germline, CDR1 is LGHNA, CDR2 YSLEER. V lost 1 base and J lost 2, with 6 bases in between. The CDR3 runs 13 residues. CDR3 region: CASSQALPYEQYF. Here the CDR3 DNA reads TGCGCCAGCAGCCAAGCGCTGCCCTACGAGCAGTACTTC.

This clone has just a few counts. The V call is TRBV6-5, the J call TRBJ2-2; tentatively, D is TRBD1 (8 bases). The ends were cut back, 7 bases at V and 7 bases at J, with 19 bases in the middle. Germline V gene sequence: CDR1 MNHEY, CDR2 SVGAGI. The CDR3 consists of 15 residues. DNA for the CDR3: TGTGCCAGCACCCGACAGGGGACTAAGGGCGGGGAGCTGTTTTTT. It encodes CASTRQGTKGGELFF.